This TCR beta chain was sequenced during a study of blood T cell repertoires in COVID-19. The germline V and J ends were trimmed by 3 bases and 7 bases, with 18 bases remaining between them. The CDR3 consists of 15 residues. From germline, CDR1 is MDHEN and CDR2 SYDVKM. TCRdb's copy holds only in-frame clones and misses some; the assay was immunoSEQ multiplex PCR. The sample has about 190,000 clones; about 80% are singletons. J is TRBJ1-2 and V is TRBV28; a possible D gene is TRBD1 (6 bases). The receptor was derived from a woman in her fifties or sixties with COVID-19, enrolled during active disease. The material sequenced was peripheral blood. This CDR3 reads CASSFPTGHGVGYTF. The CDR3 DNA is TGTGCCAGCAGTTTCCCGACAGGTCATGGGGTTGGCTACACCTTC.